This entry lists 32 T cell receptor beta chains sequenced from one sample in a study of beta chain features in type 1 diabetes. Of the isolated RNA, all was reverse transcribed, and so the sequenced material was expressed TCRB transcripts. Profiled with immunoSEQ multiplex PCR; TCRdb holds only in-frame clones, not every one. Seen here are some 250,000 clones, roughly 30% observed once, and the top ten hold 3.5% to 4.5%. Sequencing used central memory CD4+ T cells from blood. The source of these receptors is a man aged 25-40 years in good health.

This clone was seen a handful of times. The chain has TRBV29-1 and TRBJ2-7, with TRBD2 identical over 10 bases. After removal of 5 bases from V and 2 bases from J, the junction contained 6 bases not matched to a gene. Germline V gene data show CDR1 as SQVTM and CDR2 as ANQGSEA. This CDR3 has 14 residues. CDR3: CSVLGLAATYEQYF. The CDR3 region has the DNA TGCAGCGTTCTCGGACTAGCGGCCACCTACGAGCAGTACTTC.

This clone was seen just once. This chain uses TRBV28 with TRBJ1-2; D possibly corresponds to TRBD1 (6 bases). Trimming left V 5 bases short and J 4 bases short, with 14 bases between. The germline gives CDR1 MDHEN, CDR2 SYDVKM. The CDR3 runs to 14 residues. For the CDR3, the DNA is TGTGCCAGCAGTGAGGACAGCTTTGGCTATGGCTACACCTTC. Its protein is CASSEDSFGYGYTF.

The chain links TRBV6-5 to TRBJ2-7; maybe TRBD1 (6 bases). Germline V CDR1 and CDR2: MNHEY, SVGAGI. The CDR3 is made up of 14 amino acids. The V end lost 4 bases, the J end lost 0 bases, and 10 bases lay between the germline ends. DNA of the CDR3: TGTGCCAGCAGTTCAGGCAGGGGCTCCTACGAGCAGTACTTC. Its protein product is CASSSGRGSYEQYF.

The chain uses TRBV9 and TRBJ2-1, with 7 bases that match TRBD2. CDR3 size: 16 residues. V lost 1 base and J lost 7; bases outside the gene matches: 11. The germline CDR1 and CDR2 sequences are SGDLS and YYNGEE. The CDR3 DNA follows: TGTGCCAGCAGCGTATCTCTGGCGGGAGAGGGGAATGAGCAGTTCTTC. Protein product: CASSVSLAGEGNEQFF.

Only a few counts were recorded for this clone. V and J are TRBV29-1 and TRBJ2-3, with D perhaps TRBD1 or TRBD2 (5 bases each). This CDR3 is built from 11 residues. V was trimmed by 8 bases and J by 4 bases, leaving 10 bases between them. The germline gives CDR1 SQVTM, CDR2 ANQGSEA. This chain's CDR3 is CSLRGADTQYF. The CDR3 DNA follows: TGCAGCCTGAGGGGAGCAGATACGCAGTATTTT.

The chain links TRBV10-3 to TRBJ2-5; D is unresolved. V was clipped by 6 bases and J by 2 bases, with 10 bases between them. The CDR3 spans 13 residues. Germline V CDR1 and CDR2: ENHRY, SYGVKD. The CDR3 region has the DNA TGTGCCATCAGGGCAGCGACACAAGAGACCCAGTACTTC. Translating gives CAIRAATQETQYF.

This clone was counted only a few times. This chain joins TRBV10-3 and TRBJ2-7; possibly TRBD2 for D (7 bases). With 10 bases removed from V and 0 bases from J, the gap between germline ends came to 19 bases. Germline loops: CDR1 ENHRY, CDR2 SYGVKD. This CDR3 spans 15 amino acids. For the CDR3, the DNA is TGTGCCACCCAGGGGCGGGGGACCAGCTCCTACGAGCAGTACTTC. This translates into CATQGRGTSSYEQYF.

Worth noting for this clone: Other DNA variants within this sample encode the same CDR3. The genes are TRBV7-2 and TRBJ2-1; D gene uncertain. The CDR3 totals 14 residues. Looked up from germline, CDR1 is SGHTA and CDR2 is FQGNSA. V was clipped by 4 bases and J by 5 bases, with 12 bases between them. The CDR3 region is CASSSPRGNNEQFF. Here the CDR3 DNA reads TGTGCCAGCAGCTCCCCGAGAGGAAACAATGAGCAGTTCTTC.

V usage is TRBV29-1 and J usage is TRBJ2-7, with 9 nucleotides matching TRBD1. CDR3 length: 14 residues. Germline trimming cut 1 base from V and 3 bases from J; bases unmatched to any gene: 4. The germline V gene encodes CDR1 SQVTM and CDR2 ANQGSEA. CDR3 sequence (DNA): TGCAGCGTTGAAGCGGGACAGGGCTTCTACGAGCAGTACTTC. Its translation is CSVEAGQGFYEQYF.

This sequence joins TRBV7-6 and TRBJ2-7, with D possibly TRBD1 on 6 matching bases. Germline V lookup: CDR1 SGHVS, CDR2 FNYEAQ. There are 14 residues in the CDR3. The V gene lost 4 bases and the J gene lost 5 bases, with 15 bases spanning the gap. The CDR3 nucleotides read TGTGCCAGCAGCTCCCTAACAGGGAACGACGAGCAGTACTTC. This sequence encodes CASSSLTGNDEQYF.

The genes are TRBV29-1 and TRBJ1-2; no firm D call. Trimming stripped 1 base from V and 6 bases from J, with 6 bases between. Germline V gene sequence: CDR1 SQVTM, CDR2 ANQGSEA. CDR3 length equals 11 residues. The CDR3 loop is CSVEGQDGYTF. The CDR3 region has the DNA TGCAGCGTTGAAGGACAAGATGGCTACACCTTC.

This clone was counted a few times. The V gene is TRBV11-2, the J gene TRBJ1-2, with a weak D call TRBD1 (5 bases). Germline V gene data show CDR1 as SGHAT and CDR2 as FQNNGV. The CDR3 contains 13 residues. Trimming stripped 0 bases from V and 8 bases from J, with 10 bases between. CDR3 nucleotides: TGTGCCAGCAGCTTAGATGGGACCGCCGGCTACACCTTC. This codes for CASSLDGTAGYTF.

For this clone: The likely explanation is a read error, given a far larger clone one base away. J is TRBJ2-1 and V is TRBV14, with D maybe TRBD2 (6 bases). CDR1 and CDR2 from the germline V gene are SGHDN and FVKESK. There are 16 residues in the CDR3. The CDR3 region is CAGSRAMGRAGNEQFF. CDR3 in DNA: TGTGCCGGCAGTCGAGCGATGGGCCGGGCGGGGAATGAGCAGTTCTTC.

This clone was counted between two and nine times. This chain uses TRBV7-2 with TRBJ2-1; D tentatively fits TRBD1 or TRBD2 (6 bases each). Looked up from germline, CDR1 is SGHTA and CDR2 is FQGNSA. The CDR3 is 14 amino acids. The V end was cut by 0 bases, the J end by 10 bases, with 13 bases between. As DNA, the CDR3 is TGTGCCAGCAGCTTAGCGGGGGGCAAGGGAGAGCAGTTCTTC. Its protein product is CASSLAGGKGEQFF.

In this sample, this clone turned up a few times. The chain employs TRBV29-1 and TRBJ2-1, with D perhaps TRBD2 (6 bases). The CDR3 is 13 residues long. Trimming stripped 7 bases from V and 7 bases from J, with 17 bases between. CDR1 is SQVTM and CDR2 is ANQGSEA in the germline V gene. Written as DNA, the CDR3 is TGCAGCGCTCCGGAGGGGTCGGGGAATGAGCAGTTCTTC. It yields the protein CSAPEGSGNEQFF.

This chain connects TRBV6-5 to TRBJ1-2; a weak D match, TRBD1 (5 bases). V dropped 0 bases and J dropped 2 bases, with 13 bases sitting between them. The germline CDR1 and CDR2 sequences are MNHEY and SVGAGI. This CDR3 has 16 residues. The CDR3 is CASSYSSGRGNYGYTF. CDR3 sequence (DNA): TGTGCCAGCAGTTACTCGAGCGGGCGGGGGAACTATGGCTACACCTTC.

The sample holds a few counts of this clone. This chain links TRBV19 with TRBJ2-5; no reliable D call. Trimming took off 5 bases at V and 5 bases at J, with 15 bases between the two ends. Germline CDR1 and CDR2: LNHDA and SQIVND (reference sequence). This CDR3 is built from 14 residues. The CDR3 nucleotides read TGTGCCAGTAGTGATGACATAAATCGGGAGACCCAGTACTTC. It encodes CASSDDINRETQYF. Full variable domain (outside the CDR3, taken from reference TRBV19 and TRBJ2-5): DGGITQSPKYLFRKEGQNVTLSCEQNLNHDAMYWYRQDPGQGLRLIYYSQIVNDFQKGDIAEGYSVSREKKESFPLTVTSAQKNPTAFYLCASSDDINRETQYFGPGTRLLVL.

The chain is built from TRBV5-1 and TRBJ1-1; D is unresolved. CDR3 length: 12 residues. The V and J ends lost 4 bases and 4 bases respectively, with 8 bases between them. Germline-derived CDR1 and CDR2 are SGHRS and YFSETQ. The CDR3 sequence: CASSPPGTEAFF. CDR3 in DNA: TGCGCCAGCAGCCCGCCTGGCACTGAAGCTTTCTTT.

V gene TRBV28 combines with J gene TRBJ2-3, with 10 bases aligning to TRBD2. Germline V CDR1 and CDR2: MDHEN, SYDVKM. This CDR3 spans 17 amino acids. The V segment lost 3 bases and the J segment 4 bases; nucleotides outside the gene matches: 10. CDR3 sequence (DNA): TGTGCCAGCAGTTTGCACGCTAGCGGGAGTAACGCAGATACGCAGTATTTT. Encoded protein: CASSLHASGSNADTQYF.

The chain has TRBV7-2 and TRBJ1-1; 8 nucleotides match TRBD1. This CDR3 is built from 14 residues. The germline V gene has CDR1 SGHTA and CDR2 FQGNSA. The trim removed 0 bases at V and 5 bases at J, leaving 2 bases unmatched. The CDR3: CASSLADRGTEAFF. DNA for the CDR3: TGTGCCAGCAGCTTAGCAGACAGGGGAACTGAAGCTTTCTTT.

This clone was picked up one time. Within the sample, other DNA sequences also encode this same CDR3. The J gene is TRBJ2-7, the V gene TRBV20-1; D not certain. The CDR3 is 11 amino acids. Germline CDR1 DFQATT, CDR2 SNEGSKA (reference sequence). Trimming pared 1 base from V and 6 bases from J, leaving 7 bases between. Here the CDR3 reads CSARALSEQYF. In DNA form, the CDR3 reads TGCAGTGCTAGAGCTCTAAGCGAGCAGTACTTC.

This chain joins TRBV2 and TRBJ2-7, with TRBD2 as a possible D gene (5 bases). V lost 6 bases and J 0 bases, leaving 12 bases between the germline ends. Germline V gene data show CDR1 as SNHLY and CDR2 as FYNNEI. This CDR3 has 14 amino acids. In DNA form, the CDR3 reads TGTGCCAGCAGCCCGACTGGGAGCTCCTACGAGCAGTACTTC. Amino acids: CASSPTGSSYEQYF.

J is TRBJ2-5 and V is TRBV5-1; possibly TRBD1 or TRBD2 for D (5 bases each). Germline V lookup: CDR1 SGHRS, CDR2 YFSETQ. Between the trimmed V and J ends, which lost 1 base and 1 base, there was a span of 14 bases. The CDR3 runs 16 residues. The CDR3 nucleotides read TGCGCCAGCAGCTTGTTAGCGCCCAGGGTCCAAGAGACCCAGTACTTC. Its protein product is CASSLLAPRVQETQYF.

The chain recombines TRBV4-1 with TRBJ2-7, with 9 bases lining up with TRBD2. The trim removed 2 bases at V and 7 bases at J, leaving 9 bases unmatched. The CDR3 has 15 residues. Germline loops: CDR1 MGHRA, CDR2 YSYEKL. In DNA form, the CDR3 reads TGCGCCAGCAGCCAACCCAGAGCGGGAGGTTTTGAGCAGTACTTC. Its protein is CASSQPRAGGFEQYF.

This clone was recorded at least ten times. CDR3 sequence (DNA): TGCAGCGCCCAACATAGTCTCGGTCAGCCCCAGCATTTT. Its protein product is CSAQHSLGQPQHF. The chain joins TRBV29-1 to TRBJ1-5; D is unresolved. Germline V gene sequence: CDR1 SQVTM, CDR2 ANQGSEA. V gave up 7 bases and J gave up 6 bases, with 16 bases separating them. This CDR3 spans 13 amino acids.

A few counts support this clone. This sequence joins TRBV13 and TRBJ1-1, with 9 bases identical to TRBD1. The junction had 5 bases not matched to a gene; V was cut back by 6 bases and J by 6 bases. Germline CDR1 reads PRHDT; CDR2 reads FYEKMQ (reference sequence). The CDR3 has 13 residues. The CDR3 coding sequence is TGTGCCAGCAGGTTGGACAGGGGTTCTGAAGCTTTCTTT. This translates into CASRLDRGSEAFF.

The sample holds a few counts of this clone. The chain employs TRBV7-2 and TRBJ2-7; 7 bases are shared with TRBD2. Germline V gives CDR1 SGHTA, CDR2 FQGNSA. This CDR3 contains 16 residues. Trimming at V came to 7 bases and at J to 4 bases, leaving 16 bases not matched to a gene. CDR3 region: CASTYLHGGGLYEQYF. DNA for the CDR3: TGTGCCAGCACCTACCTTCATGGGGGAGGGCTGTACGAGCAGTACTTC.

The chain is built from TRBV5-4 and TRBJ2-3, with 8 bases aligning to TRBD2. CDR3 length equals 15 residues. V lost 3 bases to trimming and J lost 0 bases; unmatched junction nucleotides: 3. CDR1 and CDR2 (germline): SGHNT, YYREEE (reference sequence). CDR3: CASSSLAGSTDTQYF. The CDR3 region has the DNA TGTGCCAGCAGCTCCTTAGCGGGGAGCACAGATACGCAGTATTTT.

This clone came up a few times. The chain uses TRBV5-1 and TRBJ2-1, with 7 bases matching TRBD1. There are 15 residues in the CDR3. V shed 4 bases and J 0 bases; nucleotides not matched to a gene: 4. CDR1 is SGHRS and CDR2 is YFSETQ in the germline V gene. The CDR3 region is CASSPGQNSYNEQFF. CDR3 nucleotide sequence: TGCGCCAGCAGCCCGGGACAGAACTCCTACAATGAGCAGTTCTTC.

This clone was detected only a few times. V gene TRBV14 combines with J gene TRBJ2-5; the D gene is possibly TRBD1 (6 bases). The V and J ends lost 0 bases and 5 bases respectively, with 10 bases between them. The CDR3 is 14 residues long. The germline gives CDR1 SGHDN, CDR2 FVKESK. CDR3: CASSQDRGGETQYF. Written as DNA, the CDR3 is TGTGCCAGCAGCCAAGACAGGGGCGGGGAGACCCAGTACTTC.

This clone was counted ten times or more. The V call is TRBV30, the J call TRBJ1-6, with unresolved D. The CDR3 extends over 14 amino acids. Trimming pared 2 bases from V and 2 bases from J, leaving 7 bases between. Germline V gene sequence: CDR1 GTSNPN, CDR2 SVGIG (reference sequence). Here the CDR3 DNA reads TGTGCCTGGAGTACCGGCACCTATAATTCACCCCTCCACTTT. Its protein product is CAWSTGTYNSPLHF.

This clone was observed a handful of times. The gene calls are TRBV7-9 and TRBJ2-7; perhaps TRBD1 as D (5 bases). The V gene's germline CDR1 is SEHNR and CDR2 FQNEAQ (reference sequence). This CDR3 has 13 residues. V dropped 5 bases and J dropped 0 bases, with 8 bases sitting between them. The CDR3 DNA reads TGTGCCAGCAGCCCGACAGTCTCCTACGAGCAGTACTTC. Its translation: CASSPTVSYEQYF.